One and the same sample provided the 5 T cell receptor beta chains below, sequenced in a study of vaccination and CD4 T cells after COVID-19. No antigen has been identified for these receptors. An Oncomine TCR Beta short-read assay was used to sequence the DNA from cultured CD4+ T cells. TCRdb reanalysed the PCR reads using MiXCR and keeps one entry per CDR3 protein. This table has more than 10,000 distinct CDR3 sequences, about three quarters appearing once. The treatment denotes: roughly nine-day PBMC culture with coronavirus spike peptide pools or control peptides (ViraFEST assay). Sequencing input: CD4+ T cells from blood, cultured in vitro. These receptors were taken from a human donor who had recovered from COVID-19.

V and J are TRBV6-2 or TRBV6-3 and TRBJ2-7; D uncertain. The germline CDR1 and CDR2 sequences are MNHEY and SVGEGT. With 8 bases removed from V and 3 bases from J, the gap between germline ends came to 14 bases. This CDR3 is built from 13 residues. CDR3 nucleotides: TGTGCCAGCGGAGTGGATAGAGTCTACGAGCAGTACTTC. Its translation: CASGVDRVYEQYF.

This chain links TRBV20-1 with TRBJ1-1, with 7 bases that match TRBD1. The CDR3 consists of 13 residues. With 4 bases clipped from V and 7 bases from J, the junction kept 9 bases outside the gene matches. CDR1 and CDR2 from the germline V gene are DFQATT and SNEGSKA (reference sequence). The chain's CDR3 is CSANDLRGLEAFF. CDR3 bases: TGCAGTGCTAATGATTTAAGGGGGCTTGAAGCTTTCTTT.

The chain has TRBV21-1 and TRBJ2-3; the table names TRBD2, a call not compared with the DNA. TRBV21-1 counts as a pseudogene. This CDR3 has 17 amino acids. The CDR3: CASSRRDAATSTDTQYF. The CDR3 bases are TGTGCCAGCAGCAGGAGGGATGCGGCGACTAGCACAGATACGCAGTATTTT.

This clonotype was seen a single time. The rearrangement uses TRBV24-1 and TRBJ2-3; TRBD2 aligns across 8 bases. The CDR3 totals 15 residues. V was clipped by 9 bases and J by 5 bases; unmatched bases: 12. Per germline, CDR1 KGHDR and CDR2 SFDVKD. The CDR3 spells CATARSGSSRDTQYF. CDR3 nucleotide sequence: TGTGCCACCGCCCGAAGCGGGAGCTCGAGAGATACGCAGTATTTT.

The chain has TRBV15 and TRBJ1-1; tentative D call: TRBD1 (6 bases). Trimming took 1 base from V and 4 from J, leaving 7 bases between them. The CDR3 runs 13 residues. Germline values: CDR1 LNHNV, CDR2 YYDKDF (reference sequence). The chain's CDR3 is CATSRARGTEAFF. The CDR3 DNA reads as TGTGCCACCAGCAGAGCCAGGGGCACTGAAGCTTTCTTT.